This T cell receptor beta chain was captured in a study of T-cell memory formation after mild COVID-19 (TCRdb year 2021). The study in broad terms: TCR sequence clusters from the two donors were largely donor specific. In a couple of donors, T-cell clones that expanded and contracted after mild COVID-19 were tracked by sequencing TCRalpha and TCRbeta repertoires over time. The cohort was made up of two young adult volunteers, one female and one male, who were previously healthy.

This clonotype was picked up a small number of times. Its antigen is still unknown. Base qualities are not recorded, but no much larger clone differs from it by a single base. These reads were obtained on an Illumina NovaSeq 6000. cDNA libraries for TCRalpha and TCRbeta were prepared by 5'RACE using constant-segment primers, with sample barcodes and unique molecular identifiers added. RNA was extracted from every sample with Trizol reagent. The libraries were amplified in two PCR steps, and the second step added a second sample barcode and Illumina TruSeq adapters. Sequencing of libraries was performed on an Illumina NovaSeq with 2 x 150 bp paired-end reads. In the source study's methods: The reads were demultiplexed and collapsed into UMI-guided consensus sequences using migec v1.2.7. With mixcr v2.1.11, UMI consensuses were aligned to TRA and TRB V and J templates and assembled into clonotypes. Expanded or contracted clonotypes were those called significant by both edgeR and NoisET, with noise models trained on biological replicates. For edgeR calls, a false discovery rate-adjusted p below 0.01 and a log2 fold-change threshold of 1 were applied. As an exploratory analysis of dynamics, max-normalized trajectories of the 1000 most abundant clonotypes were examined with PCA combined with hierarchical clustering. Each responding clone was given a CD4 or CD8 phenotype based on the CD4+ and CD8+ repertoires, which had been sequenced separately. In TCRdb, the public reads were trimmed at Q25 with fastp and aligned with MiXCR, with productive beta chains retained. CDR3 protein sequences are deduplicated, and each keeps its most common genes and DNA. None of the V and J calls come from the authors' own analysis; TCRdb made them. In this sample the table shows under 300,000 distinct CDR3 sequences, 8% to 10% of which occur a single time. The ten largest clones take up 20% to 25% of the sample.

Ficoll-Paque density gradient centrifugation was used to isolate PBMCs. Overall results and qualifications from the work: Clones contracting from day 15 to 85 had balanced CD4/CD8 phenotypes, while a second wave expanding from day 15 to 37 was biased towards CD4+. The study included only a couple of mild cases, and larger cohorts that include severe cases with pre-infection samples were judged to be necessary. SARS-CoV-2 specificity of the second-wave clones peaking on day 37 was not confirmed. Contracting CD4+ clones appeared mostly in the CM and EM memory subsets, whereas CD8+ clones were enriched in EMRA. Some responding clones were detected in pre-infection memory, which suggested that pre-existing cross-reactive memory T cells had joined the SARS-CoV-2 response.

The sequence was obtained from a man aged 18 to 30 who had mild COVID-19 (a few samples of this study predate the infection). The sample titles of this study are shuffled in the database, so cell type and time point are left out; the donor was told from shared clones. Sequencing used PBMCs or a T cell subset sorted from them (not recorded which).

DNA sequence: TGTGCCAGCAGCTTCGGGGGCGGGGACTCCGGGGAGCTGTTTTTT. Translated, this gives CASSFGGGDSGELFF. The sequence joins TRBV7-7 to TRBJ2-2; the D gene could be either TRBD1 or TRBD2, each agreeing at 6 bases. CDR1 and CDR2 (SSHAT, FNYEAQ) derive from the germline V gene (reference sequence). The CDR3, cysteine through phenylalanine, is 15 amino acids long. Just CDR3 DNA is preserved here, 45 bases in frame from base 1. V is reduced by 3 bases and J by 6 bases, leaving a spacing of 14 bases between them. Here the CDR3 is joined to the reference TRBV7-7 and TRBJ2-2 genes, and the full variable domain is: GAGVSQSPRYKVTKRGQDVTLRCDPISSHATLYWYQQALGQGPEFLTYFNYEAQPDKSGLPSDRFSAERPEGSISTLTIQRTEQRDSAMYRCASSFGGGDSGELFFGEGSRLTVL.